This T cell receptor (beta chain) appears in the sequencing data of a study of T-cell memory formation after mild COVID-19. TCRdb independently ran MiXCR on the 5' RACE reads; one entry per CDR3 protein. The sample holds around 310,000 distinct CDR3 sequences, 20% to 25% seen once. This CDR3 comprises 20 residues. V was pared by 6 bases and J by 4 bases, with 16 bases of the junction left unmatched. The germline V gene encodes CDR1 WSHSY and CDR2 SAAADI. The study, taken as a whole, reports: Memory from before infection featured some responding clones, which suggests cross-reactive memory joined.

The sample holds one count of this clonotype. Antigen: not known. Sequencing input: PBMCs or a T cell subset sorted from them (not recorded which). The genes are TRBV10-2 and TRBJ2-1; 15 positions match TRBD2. The sequence was collected from a man aged 18 to 30 who had mild COVID-19 (a few samples of this study predate the infection). Cell type and time point are not known. CDR3 nucleotides: TGCGCCAGCAGCCAGATCCCGGGACTAGCGGGGGGCTCCTTTTACAATGAGCAGTTCTTC. Its protein is CASSQIPGLAGGSFYNEQFF.